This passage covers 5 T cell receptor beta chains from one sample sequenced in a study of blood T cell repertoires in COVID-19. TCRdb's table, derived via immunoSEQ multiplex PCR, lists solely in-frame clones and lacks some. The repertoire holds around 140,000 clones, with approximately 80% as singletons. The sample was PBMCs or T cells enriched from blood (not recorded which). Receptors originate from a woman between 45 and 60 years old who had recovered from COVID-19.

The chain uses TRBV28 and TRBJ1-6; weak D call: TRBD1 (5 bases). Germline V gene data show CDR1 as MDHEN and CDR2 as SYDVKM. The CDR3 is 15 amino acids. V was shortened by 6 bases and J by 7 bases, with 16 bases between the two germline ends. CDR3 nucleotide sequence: TGTGCCAGCAGCCCCACCACATGGGGCAATTCACCCCTCCACTTT. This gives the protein CASSPTTWGNSPLHF.

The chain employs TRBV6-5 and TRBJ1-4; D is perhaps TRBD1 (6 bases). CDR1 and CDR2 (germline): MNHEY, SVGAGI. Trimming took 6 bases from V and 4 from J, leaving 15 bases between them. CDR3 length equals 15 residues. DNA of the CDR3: TGTGCCAGCAGATCCACGGACAGCCTTAATGAAAAACTGTTTTTT. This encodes CASRSTDSLNEKLFF.

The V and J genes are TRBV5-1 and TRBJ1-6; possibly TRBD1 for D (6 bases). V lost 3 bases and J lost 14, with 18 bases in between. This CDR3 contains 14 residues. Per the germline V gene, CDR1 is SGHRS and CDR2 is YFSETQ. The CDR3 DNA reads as TGCGCCAGCAGCTCGACCACAGGGACCCTCACCCTCCACTTT. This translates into CASSSTTGTLTLHF.

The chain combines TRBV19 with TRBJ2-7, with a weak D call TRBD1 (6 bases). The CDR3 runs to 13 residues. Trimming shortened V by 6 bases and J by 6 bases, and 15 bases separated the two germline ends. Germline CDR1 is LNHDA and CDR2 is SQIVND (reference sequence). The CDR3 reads CASRNWDTLEQYF. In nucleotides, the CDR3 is TGTGCCAGTAGGAACTGGGACACCCTCGAGCAGTACTTC.

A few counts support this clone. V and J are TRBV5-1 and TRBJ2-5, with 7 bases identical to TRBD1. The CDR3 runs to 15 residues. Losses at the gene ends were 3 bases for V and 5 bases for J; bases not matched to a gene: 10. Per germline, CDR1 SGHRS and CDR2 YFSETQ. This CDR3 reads CASSSETGMYETQYF. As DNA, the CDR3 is TGCGCCAGCAGCTCAGAGACAGGGATGTATGAGACCCAGTACTTC.